This is a list of T cell receptor beta chains from one sample in a study of blood T cell repertoires in COVID-19. Clones were read by immunoSEQ multiplex PCR, and TCRdb kept only the in-frame ones, dropping some. The data show fewer than 200,000 clones, with 82% seen just once and around 5.2% held by the top ten. Material: PBMCs or T cells enriched from blood (not recorded which). These receptors were collected from a woman aged 55-69 years with acute COVID-19. Each CDR3 is given with its conserved first and last residue. A D gene is named only where the DNA matches it firmly. Some rows mark clone size as missing; the rest say once, few, many or name a class of expanded clone.

>TRBV9|TRBJ2-6|.|.
CASSTLGANVLTF
TGTGCCAGCAGTACTTTGGGGGCCAACGTCCTGACTTTC
>TRBV4-3|TRBJ1-5|.|TRBD1
CASSQNRGQPQHF
TGCGCCAGCAGCCAAAACAGGGGACAGCCCCAGCATTTT
>TRBV7-2|TRBJ1-6|many|TRBD1
CASSRLGTGEYNSPLHF
TGTGCCAGCAGCCGCCTGGGGACAGGGGAGTATAATTCACCCCTCCACTTT
>TRBV7-9|TRBJ2-1|.|.
CATMGLGNEQFF
TGTGCCACTATGGGGCTTGGGAATGAGCAGTTCTTC
>TRBV30|TRBJ2-1|.|TRBD2
CAWSDLAGASYNEQFF
TGTGCCTGGAGTGACCTAGCGGGGGCTTCCTACAATGAGCAGTTCTTC
>TRBV23-1|TRBJ2-2|.|TRBD1
CASSQFGQGKKLSNTGELFF
TGCGCCAGCTCCCAATTTGGACAGGGGAAAAAATTATCGAACACCGGGGAGCTGTTTTTT
>TRBV12-3/TRBV12-4|TRBJ2-2|.|.
CASCRGTGELFF
TGTGCCAGCTGTCGGGGCACCGGGGAGCTGTTTTTT
>TRBV2|TRBJ2-2|.|TRBD1
CATVATGKKTGELFF
TGTGCCACCGTTGCGACAGGGAAGAAGACCGGGGAGCTGTTTTTT
>TRBV10-2|TRBJ2-2|.|TRBD2
CASSESRLAVNTGELFF
TGCGCCAGCAGTGAAAGTCGACTAGCGGTGAACACCGGGGAGCTGTTTTTT
>TRBV5-4|TRBJ1-2|.|TRBD1
CASTLNAGGDYGYTF
TGTGCCAGCACGTTGAATGCAGGGGGAGACTATGGCTACACCTTC
>TRBV20-1|TRBJ2-3|.|TRBD2
CSASIAGAFALTDTQYF
TGCAGTGCTAGTATAGCGGGAGCGTTTGCCCTCACAGATACGCAGTATTTT
>TRBV4-1|TRBJ1-2|.|TRBD1
CARYTGAAFYGYTF
TGCGCCAGGTACACAGGGGCGGCCTTCTATGGCTACACCTTC
>TRBV30|TRBJ1-1|.|.
CAWSPAGGTEAFF
TGTGCCTGGAGTCCCGCGGGGGGCACTGAAGCTTTCTTT
>TRBV6-2/TRBV6-3|TRBJ1-2|.|TRBD1
CASSDLGTGYGYTF
TGTGCCAGCAGTGACCTCGGGACAGGGTATGGCTACACCTTC
>TRBV16|TRBJ1-1|.|.
CASSLSLNTEAFF
TGTGCCAGCAGCCTGAGCCTGAACACTGAAGCTTTCTTT
>TRBV12-3/TRBV12-4|TRBJ1-1|.|.
CASSFRASTEAFF
TGTGCCAGCAGTTTCAGGGCGAGCACTGAAGCTTTCTTT
>TRBV20-1|TRBJ2-1|.|.
CSASPGAYNEQFF
TGCAGTGCTAGTCCGGGGGCCTACAATGAGCAGTTCTTC
>TRBV24-1|TRBJ2-5|.|TRBD2
CATAPTSGGETQYF
TGTGCCACCGCCCCGACCTCGGGAGGAGAGACCCAGTACTTC
>TRBV7-6|TRBJ2-5|.|TRBD1
CASSLATGAQYF
TGTGCCAGCAGCTTAGCTACAGGGGCCCAGTACTTC
>TRBV4-3|TRBJ1-2|.|TRBD1
CASSPENIRGQGNYGYTF
TGCGCCAGCAGCCCCGAAAACATAAGGGGGCAGGGTAACTATGGCTACACCTTC
>TRBV2|TRBJ2-1|.|TRBD1
CASSGWTGGYNEQFF
TGTGCCAGCAGTGGGTGGACAGGGGGCTACAATGAGCAGTTCTTC
>TRBV9|TRBJ2-3|.|TRBD2
CASSPSGGAIDTQYF
TGTGCCAGCAGCCCTAGCGGGGGGGCGATAGATACGCAGTATTTT